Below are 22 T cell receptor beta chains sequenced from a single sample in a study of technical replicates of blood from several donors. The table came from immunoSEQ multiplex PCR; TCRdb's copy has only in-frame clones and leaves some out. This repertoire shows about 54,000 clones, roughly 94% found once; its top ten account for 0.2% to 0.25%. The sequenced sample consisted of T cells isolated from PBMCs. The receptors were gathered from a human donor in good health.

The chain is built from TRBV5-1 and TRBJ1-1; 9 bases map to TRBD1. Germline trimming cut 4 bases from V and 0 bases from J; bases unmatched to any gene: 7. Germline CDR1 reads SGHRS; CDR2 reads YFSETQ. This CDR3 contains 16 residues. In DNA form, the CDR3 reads TGCGCCAGCAGCCGTCCGGGACAGGGTTTGAACACTGAAGCTTTCTTT. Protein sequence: CASSRPGQGLNTEAFF.

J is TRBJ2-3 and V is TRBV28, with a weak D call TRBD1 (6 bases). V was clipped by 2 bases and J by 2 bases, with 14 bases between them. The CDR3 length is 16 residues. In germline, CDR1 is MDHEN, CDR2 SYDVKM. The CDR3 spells CASSLGGTPITDTQYF. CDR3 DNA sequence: TGTGCCAGCAGTTTAGGTGGGACACCTATCACAGATACGCAGTATTTT.

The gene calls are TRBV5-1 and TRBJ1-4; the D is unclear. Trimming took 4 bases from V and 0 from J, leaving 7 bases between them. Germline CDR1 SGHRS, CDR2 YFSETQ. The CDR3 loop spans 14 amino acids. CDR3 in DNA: TGCGCCAGCAGCCCTGAGTCAACTAATGAAAAACTGTTTTTT. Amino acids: CASSPESTNEKLFF.

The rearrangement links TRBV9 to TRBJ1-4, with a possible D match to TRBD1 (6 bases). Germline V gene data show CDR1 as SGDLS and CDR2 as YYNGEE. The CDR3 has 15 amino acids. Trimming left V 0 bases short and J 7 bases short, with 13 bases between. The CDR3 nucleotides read TGTGCCAGCAGCGTAGCGGGACAAACCGGTGAAAAACTGTTTTTT. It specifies CASSVAGQTGEKLFF.

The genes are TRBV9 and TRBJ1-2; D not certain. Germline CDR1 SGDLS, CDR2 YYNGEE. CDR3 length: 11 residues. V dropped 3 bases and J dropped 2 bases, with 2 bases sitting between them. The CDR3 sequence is CASSANYGYTF. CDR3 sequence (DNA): TGTGCCAGCAGCGCGAACTATGGCTACACCTTC.

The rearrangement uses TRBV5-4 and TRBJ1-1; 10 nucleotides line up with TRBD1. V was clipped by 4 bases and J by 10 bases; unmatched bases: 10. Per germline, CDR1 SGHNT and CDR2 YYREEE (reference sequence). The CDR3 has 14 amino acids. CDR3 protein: CASSHRDRGFLAFF. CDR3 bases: TGTGCCAGCAGCCACCGGGACAGGGGTTTTTTAGCTTTCTTT.

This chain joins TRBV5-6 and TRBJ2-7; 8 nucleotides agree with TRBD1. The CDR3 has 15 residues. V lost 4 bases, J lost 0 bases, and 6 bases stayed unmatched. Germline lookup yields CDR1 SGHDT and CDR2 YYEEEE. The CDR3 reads CASSAGQVSSYEQYF. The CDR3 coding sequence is TGTGCCAGCAGCGCGGGACAGGTTTCCTCCTACGAGCAGTACTTC.

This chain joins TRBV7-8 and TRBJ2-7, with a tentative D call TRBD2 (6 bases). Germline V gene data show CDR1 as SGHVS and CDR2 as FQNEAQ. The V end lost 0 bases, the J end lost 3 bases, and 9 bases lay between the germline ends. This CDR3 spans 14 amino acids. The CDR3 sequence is CASSLAGGDYEQYF. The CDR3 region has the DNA TGTGCCAGCAGCTTAGCAGGCGGGGACTACGAGCAGTACTTC.

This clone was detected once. The CDR3 is CASSTQPGTSQFF. CDR3 coding DNA: TGTGCCAGCAGCACACAGCCCGGGACTAGTCAGTTCTTC. This chain connects TRBV28 to TRBJ2-1; 8 bases align to TRBD2. The CDR3 sequence is 13 residues long. The ends lost 6 bases at V and 13 bases at J; junction bases unmatched: 11. Germline V gene sequence: CDR1 MDHEN, CDR2 SYDVKM.

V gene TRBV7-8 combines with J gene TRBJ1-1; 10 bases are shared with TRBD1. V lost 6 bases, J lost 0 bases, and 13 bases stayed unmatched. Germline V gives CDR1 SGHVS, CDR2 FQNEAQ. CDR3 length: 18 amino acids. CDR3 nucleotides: TGTGCCAGCAGACTCGGGACAGGGGAGACGAGTATGAACACTGAAGCTTTCTTT. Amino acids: CASRLGTGETSMNTEAFF.

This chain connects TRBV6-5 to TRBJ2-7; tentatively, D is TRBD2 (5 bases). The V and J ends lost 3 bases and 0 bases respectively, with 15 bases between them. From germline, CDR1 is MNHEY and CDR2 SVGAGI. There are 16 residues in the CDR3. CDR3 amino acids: CASSYMRAKSSYEQYF. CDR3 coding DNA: TGTGCCAGCAGTTATATGAGGGCGAAAAGCTCCTACGAGCAGTACTTC.

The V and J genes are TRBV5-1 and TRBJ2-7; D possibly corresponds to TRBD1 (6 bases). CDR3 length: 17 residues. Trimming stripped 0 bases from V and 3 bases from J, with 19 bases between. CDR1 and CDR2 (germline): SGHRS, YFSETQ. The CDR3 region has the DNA TGCGCCAGCAGCTTGGTGGGACACGGGGATAGGGACTACGAGCAGTACTTC. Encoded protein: CASSLVGHGDRDYEQYF.

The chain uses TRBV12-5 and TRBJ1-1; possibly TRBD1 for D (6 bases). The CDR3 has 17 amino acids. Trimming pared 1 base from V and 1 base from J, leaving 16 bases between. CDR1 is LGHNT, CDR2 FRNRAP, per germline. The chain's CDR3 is CASGLALPRGANTEAFF. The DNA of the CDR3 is TGTGCTAGTGGTTTGGCGTTACCTCGGGGGGCGAACACTGAAGCTTTCTTT.

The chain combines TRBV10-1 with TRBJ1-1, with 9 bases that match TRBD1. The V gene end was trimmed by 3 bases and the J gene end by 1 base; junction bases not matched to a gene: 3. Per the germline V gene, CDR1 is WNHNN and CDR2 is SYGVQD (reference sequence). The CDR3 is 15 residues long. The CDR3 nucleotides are TGCGCCAGCAGTGACCCGGGACAGGGGAACACTGAAGCTTTCTTT. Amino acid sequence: CASSDPGQGNTEAFF.

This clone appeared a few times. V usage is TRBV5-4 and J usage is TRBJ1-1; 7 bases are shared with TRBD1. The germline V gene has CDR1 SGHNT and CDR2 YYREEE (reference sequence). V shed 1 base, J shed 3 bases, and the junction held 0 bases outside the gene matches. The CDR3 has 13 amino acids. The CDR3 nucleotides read TGTGCCAGCAGCTTGACAGGGGACACTGAAGCTTTCTTT. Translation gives CASSLTGDTEAFF.

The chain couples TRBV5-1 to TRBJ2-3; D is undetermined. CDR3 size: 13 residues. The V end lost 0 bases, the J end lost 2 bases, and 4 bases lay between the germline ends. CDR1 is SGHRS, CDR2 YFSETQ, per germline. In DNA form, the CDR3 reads TGCGCCAGCAGCTTGGCTCCCACAGATACGCAGTATTTT. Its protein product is CASSLAPTDTQYF.

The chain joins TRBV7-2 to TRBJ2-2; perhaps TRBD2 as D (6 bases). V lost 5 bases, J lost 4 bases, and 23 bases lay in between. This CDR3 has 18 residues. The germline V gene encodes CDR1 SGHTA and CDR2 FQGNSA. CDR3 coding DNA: TGTGCCAGCAGCCCCCGACGGGAGCCCTATACCCCCACCGGGGAGCTGTTTTTT. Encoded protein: CASSPRREPYTPTGELFF.

CDR3 sequence: CATSWGQWEQFF. CDR3 DNA sequence: TGTGCCACCAGCTGGGGGCAGTGGGAGCAGTTCTTC. V usage is TRBV15 and J usage is TRBJ2-1; possible D gene TRBD1, 6 bases. Per the germline V gene, CDR1 is LNHNV and CDR2 is YYDKDF (reference sequence). CDR3 size: 12 residues. Between the trimmed V and J ends, which lost 5 bases and 10 bases, there was a span of 12 bases.

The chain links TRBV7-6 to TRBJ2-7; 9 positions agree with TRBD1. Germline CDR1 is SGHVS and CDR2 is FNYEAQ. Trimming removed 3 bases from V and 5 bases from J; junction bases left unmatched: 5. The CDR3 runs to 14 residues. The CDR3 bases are TGTGCCAGCAGCTTTGGACAGGGGACTAACGAGCAGTACTTC. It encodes CASSFGQGTNEQYF. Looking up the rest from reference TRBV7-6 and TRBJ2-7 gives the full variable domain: GAGVSQSPRYKVTKRGQDVALRCDPISGHVSLYWYRQALGQGPEFLTYFNYEAQQDKSGLPNDRFSAERPEGSISTLTIQRTEQRDSAMYRCASSFGQGTNEQYFGPGTRLTVT.

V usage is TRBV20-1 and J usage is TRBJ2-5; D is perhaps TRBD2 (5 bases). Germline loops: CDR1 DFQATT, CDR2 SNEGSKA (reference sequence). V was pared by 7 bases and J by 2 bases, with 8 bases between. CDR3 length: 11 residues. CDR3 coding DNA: TGCAGTGGGAGGTTGCAAGAGACCCAGTACTTC. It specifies CSGRLQETQYF.

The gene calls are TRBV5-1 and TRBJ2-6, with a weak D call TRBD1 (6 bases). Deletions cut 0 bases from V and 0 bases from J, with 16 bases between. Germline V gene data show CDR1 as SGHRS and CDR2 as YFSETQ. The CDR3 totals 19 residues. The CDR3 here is CASSLVSGTPSSGANVLTF. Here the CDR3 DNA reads TGCGCCAGCAGCTTGGTTTCGGGGACACCTAGCTCTGGGGCCAACGTCCTGACTTTC.

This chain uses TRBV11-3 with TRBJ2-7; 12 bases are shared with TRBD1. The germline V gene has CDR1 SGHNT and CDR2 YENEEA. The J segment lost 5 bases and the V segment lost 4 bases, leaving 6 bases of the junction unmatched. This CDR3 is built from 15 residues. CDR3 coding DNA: TGTGCCAGCAGCTCGGGACAGGGGGCTTCCAACGAGCAGTACTTC. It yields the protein CASSSGQGASNEQYF.